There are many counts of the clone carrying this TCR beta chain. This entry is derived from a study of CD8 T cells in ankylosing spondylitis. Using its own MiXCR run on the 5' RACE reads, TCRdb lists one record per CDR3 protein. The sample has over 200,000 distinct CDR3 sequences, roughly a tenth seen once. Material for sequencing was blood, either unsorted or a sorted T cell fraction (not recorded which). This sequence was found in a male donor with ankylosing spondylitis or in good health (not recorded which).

CDR3 region: CASSRSRDTQYF. The CDR3 DNA is TGTGCCAGCAGTAGGAGTAGAGATACGCAGTATTTT. The chain combines TRBV6-5 with TRBJ2-3, with D uncertain. Germline CDR1 reads MNHEY; CDR2 reads SVGAGI. V was pared by 5 bases and J by 5 bases, with 8 bases between. The length of the CDR3 is 12 residues.